The T cell receptor (beta chain) under discussion was sequenced for a study of blood T cells in healthy people across ages. Study observations and caveats: Long-lived and aged donors differed, with more naive CD4+ cells and higher diversity in the long-lived.

V was pared by 3 bases and J by 0 bases, with 14 bases between. The CDR3 runs to 15 residues. Germline V gene sequence: CDR1 DFQATT, CDR2 SNEGSKA (reference sequence). With regard to this clonotype: The target antigen is unknown.

Donors were healthy Caucasian individuals from Russia aged roughly 6 to 95. A second PCR of 7 to 11 cycles used a sample-barcoded 5' primer and a J-beta primer mix. Sequencing recovered at least 3 million CDR3-containing paired-end reads from each sample. Each CDR3 protein gets one entry after TCRdb re-called the 5' RACE reads with MiXCR. The sample carries roughly 800,000 distinct CDR3 sequences, about 34% recorded once. Sequencing input: blood. The source of this sequence is a man between 18 and 29 years old in good health. The V call is TRBV20-1, the J call TRBJ1-1; maybe TRBD1 (6 bases). The CDR3 bases are TGCAGTGCTAGTCCGTGGGAGGGGGTGAACACTGAAGCTTTCTTT. Its translation is CSASPWEGVNTEAFF.